The 12 T cell receptor beta chains reported below all come from one sample, sequenced in a study of T cell changes during pregnancy in multiple sclerosis. Some clones are missing from TCRdb's copy, which holds only in-frame ones; the method was immunoSEQ multiplex PCR. The table has approximately 45,000 clones, approximately 90% seen once. The input for sequencing was CD4+ T cells from peripheral blood mononuclear cells, taken in the second trimester of pregnancy. The receptors originated from a female donor in good health, enrolled as a control in a pregnancy study.

This rearrangement joins TRBV4-2 to TRBJ2-3; 8 bases match TRBD2. CDR3 length: 16 amino acids. The ends lost 1 base at V and 1 base at J; junction bases unmatched: 4. Germline values: CDR1 LGHNA, CDR2 YNFKEQ. CDR3 protein: CASSQGTAGGTDTQYF. The DNA of the CDR3 is TGTGCCAGCAGCCAAGGAACAGCGGGGGGCACAGATACGCAGTATTTT.

The rearrangement links TRBV7-8 to TRBJ2-3; D possibly corresponds to TRBD1 (5 bases). Trimming cost V 3 bases and J 1 base, with 5 bases left between them. From germline, CDR1 is SGHVS and CDR2 FQNEAQ. The CDR3 sequence is 13 residues long. DNA of the CDR3: TGTGCCAGCAGCTTGACAGGCACAGATACGCAGTATTTT. Residues: CASSLTGTDTQYF.

The chain carries TRBV7-6 and TRBJ1-2; D gene uncertain. V was clipped by 5 bases and J by 4 bases, with 17 bases between them. CDR1 and CDR2 (germline): SGHVS, FNYEAQ. CDR3 size: 15 residues. CDR3 nucleotide sequence: TGTGCCAGCAGCCCAGGCCGCACGACCGGCTATGGCTACACCTTC. This sequence encodes CASSPGRTTGYGYTF.

The chain carries TRBV6-5 and TRBJ1-2; TRBD1 might be the D (5 bases). V lost 0 bases to trimming and J lost 5 bases, with 10 bases between them. The CDR3 sequence is 14 residues long. Germline V gene lookup returns CDR1 MNHEY and CDR2 SVGAGI. CDR3 amino acids: CASSYSTRVYGYTF. In DNA form, the CDR3 reads TGTGCCAGCAGTTACTCGACCAGGGTGTATGGCTACACCTTC.

The DNA for the CDR3 is TGTGCCAGCTCACCCCAGGGGTCTTTTAGCGAAGCTTTCTTT. This gives the protein CASSPQGSFSEAFF. The chain recombines TRBV18 with TRBJ1-1, with D maybe TRBD1 (6 bases). Trimming stripped 3 bases from V and 8 bases from J, with 16 bases between. Germline-derived CDR1 and CDR2 are KGHSH and LQKENI. The length of the CDR3 is 14 residues. The whole variable domain, remainder taken from reference TRBV18 and TRBJ1-1, is NAGVMQNPRHLVRRRGQEARLRCSPMKGHSHVYWYRQLPEEGLKFMVYLQKENIIDESGMPKERFSAEFPKEGPSILRIQQVVRGDSAAYFCASSPQGSFSEAFFGQGTRLTVV.

In the case of this clone: The CDR3 carries no conserved terminal phenylalanine or tryptophan, so it likely arises from a read error. The chain carries TRBV9 and TRBJ1-1, with 7 bases fitting TRBD1. The CDR3 covers 14 residues. The trim removed 4 bases at V and 4 bases at J, leaving 7 bases unmatched. Germline CDR1 is SGDLS and CDR2 is YYNGEE. The CDR3: CASSTTGAGTEAFS. CDR3 bases: TGTGCCAGCAGCACAACAGGGGCGGGCACTGAAGCTTTCTCT.

The chain carries TRBV5-4 and TRBJ2-7; no firm D call. Germline lookup yields CDR1 SGHNT and CDR2 YYREEE (reference sequence). The CDR3 consists of 13 residues. The V end was cut by 0 bases, the J end by 12 bases, with 16 bases between. The CDR3 DNA reads as TGTGCCAGCAGCTTGGCGTATTCTCTGTCCTGGTACTTC. It encodes CASSLAYSLSWYF.

The V call is TRBV7-9, the J call TRBJ2-3; TRBD2 is a possible D gene (6 bases). Trimming removed 2 bases at V and 0 bases at J, with 9 bases between. This CDR3 has 15 amino acids. Germline CDR1 SEHNR, CDR2 FQNEAQ (reference sequence). CDR3 in DNA: TGTGCCAGCAGCTTATGGAGCGGGAGCACAGATACGCAGTATTTT. Translated: CASSLWSGSTDTQYF.

The chain joins TRBV5-6 to TRBJ2-4; TRBD1 agrees at 7 bases. This CDR3 has 16 amino acids. CDR1 is SGHDT and CDR2 is YYEEEE in the germline V gene. J gave up 5 bases and V 0 bases, and 8 bases lay outside the gene matches. CDR3 coding DNA: TGTGCCAGCAGCTTGGCCTCTAAGGGGGCCCAAAACATTCAGTACTTC. As protein: CASSLASKGAQNIQYF.

The rearrangement uses TRBV6-5 and TRBJ1-6, with D possibly TRBD1 on 5 matching bases. Germline CDR1 and CDR2: MNHEY and SVGAGI. CDR3 size: 14 residues. The V and J ends lost 3 bases and 9 bases respectively, with 12 bases between them. CDR3 DNA: TGTGCCAGCAGTTATAAGGGGATGGGTTCACCCCTCCACTTT. Its protein is CASSYKGMGSPLHF.

The chain links TRBV4-2 to TRBJ2-3; TRBD2 agrees at 12 bases. Germline V CDR1 and CDR2: LGHNA, YNFKEQ. This CDR3 is built from 17 residues. The ends lost 4 bases at V and 2 bases at J; junction bases unmatched: 7. In DNA form, the CDR3 reads TGTGCCAGCAGCCTCCCTAGCGGGGGGGACCCCACAGATACGCAGTATTTT. As protein: CASSLPSGGDPTDTQYF.

This clone was counted a single time. The chain combines TRBV5-6 with TRBJ2-5; TRBD2 matches 12 bases. Trimming at V came to 4 bases and at J to 11 bases, leaving 12 bases not matched to a gene. The CDR3 totals 15 residues. Germline V gene sequence: CDR1 SGHDT, CDR2 YYEEEE. CDR3 residues: CASSRTSGIWWEQYF. The CDR3 DNA reads TGTGCCAGCAGCAGGACTAGCGGGATCTGGTGGGAGCAGTACTTC.